The 11 T cell receptor beta chains below come from one sample, sequenced in a study of cytomegalovirus exposure and HLA in healthy donors (dated by TCRdb to 2016 to 2017). The library came from the immunoSEQ multiplex PCR assay. A mixture of 60 forward primers for TCR Vbeta segments and 13 reverse primers for TCR Jbeta segments was used in the multiplex PCR. The source is immuneACCESS, and TCRdb retained only in-frame sequences with V and J called. Part of the clones is not carried over; for the studies checked, unresolved V genes explain less than half of this, and the remainder is unexplained. The sample table records approximately 77,000 clones; over 70% of these occur just once. The top ten hold 5.5% to 8.5% of the sample. Sequenced: PBMCs. The receptors originated from a woman in her thirties or forties in good health and CMV-seronegative.

DNA of the CDR3: TGTGCCAGCAGTGGACTAGCGGGCTCCTACGAGCAGTACTTC. Protein sequence: CASSGLAGSYEQYF. V gene TRBV6-1 combines with J gene TRBJ2-7; 10 bases match TRBD2. The CDR3 totals 14 residues. Germline CDR1 is MNHNS and CDR2 is SASEGT. V gave up 4 bases and J gave up 0 bases; unmatched junction bases: 0.

The chain is built from TRBV29-1 and TRBJ1-2; 7 bases line up with TRBD1. CDR3 length: 12 residues. From germline, CDR1 is SQVTM and CDR2 ANQGSEA. With 5 bases clipped from V and 2 bases from J, the junction kept 2 bases outside the gene matches. The DNA for the CDR3 is TGCAGCGTTCTGACAGGGAACTATGGCTACACCTTC. It yields the protein CSVLTGNYGYTF.

This clone has just one count. The gene calls are TRBV9 and TRBJ2-7; 12 nucleotides align to TRBD2. With 0 bases clipped from V and 6 bases from J, the junction kept 1 base outside the gene matches. Per germline, CDR1 SGDLS and CDR2 YYNGEE. The CDR3 contains 14 residues. The CDR3 sequence: CASSVGLAGVEQYF. The CDR3, as DNA: TGTGCCAGCAGCGTAGGACTAGCGGGAGTCGAGCAGTACTTC.

This clone has more than one count but fewer than ten. The V and J genes are TRBV7-3 and TRBJ2-5, with D tentatively TRBD1 (5 bases). V shed 5 bases and J shed 5 bases, with 15 bases lying between them. Per the germline V gene, CDR1 is SGHTA and CDR2 is FQGTGA. The CDR3 is 14 amino acids. The CDR3 loop is CASSPGAKTETQYF. CDR3 bases: TGTGCCAGCAGCCCTGGGGCAAAAACGGAGACCCAGTACTTC. The full variable domain, with the rest looked up from reference TRBV7-3 and TRBJ2-5, is GAGVSQTPSNKVTEKGKYVELRCDPISGHTALYWYRQSLGQGPEFLIYFQGTGAADDSGLPNDRFFAVRPEGSVSTLKIQRTERGDSAVYLCASSPGAKTETQYFGPGTRLLVL.

The sample holds a few counts of this clone. The chain is built from TRBV7-6 and TRBJ1-1; TRBD1 is a possible D gene (5 bases). The CDR3 is 14 residues long. Germline lookup yields CDR1 SGHVS and CDR2 FNYEAQ. V lost 1 base, J lost 7 bases, and 13 bases lay in between. In DNA form, the CDR3 reads TGTGCCAGCAGCTTAGGCGGGGGGATGGATGAAGCTTTCTTT. Residues: CASSLGGGMDEAFF.

This clone was seen more than once but under ten times. This rearrangement joins TRBV27 to TRBJ2-2, with TRBD1 identical over 7 bases. The CDR3 length is 16 residues. V shed 3 bases and J 2 bases; nucleotides not matched to a gene: 6. Germline lookup yields CDR1 MNHEY and CDR2 SMNVEV (reference sequence). This chain's CDR3 is CASSFAGTANTGELFF. The DNA for the CDR3 is TGTGCCAGCAGTTTCGCCGGGACAGCCAACACCGGGGAGCTGTTTTTT.

The chain carries TRBV2 and TRBJ2-6; a weak D match, TRBD1 (6 bases). V shed 8 bases and J shed 5 bases, with 16 bases lying between them. CDR3 length: 15 amino acids. In germline, CDR1 is SNHLY, CDR2 FYNNEI. The CDR3 bases are TGTGCCAGCGGAACCCAGGGGCACTGGGCCAACGTCCTGACTTTC. Residues: CASGTQGHWANVLTF.

This clone appeared a few times. The chain couples TRBV4-2 to TRBJ2-3, with 9 bases aligning to TRBD2. V was pared by 0 bases and J by 3 bases, with 4 bases of the junction left unmatched. This CDR3 contains 16 residues. Looked up from germline, CDR1 is LGHNA and CDR2 is YNFKEQ. The CDR3 spells CASSQDRAGGTDTQYF. CDR3 nucleotide sequence: TGTGCCAGCAGCCAAGACCGGGCGGGAGGGACAGATACGCAGTATTTT.

This clone was seen more than once but under ten times. The rearrangement uses TRBV6-5 and TRBJ1-1, with 7 positions matching TRBD1. CDR3 length: 13 residues. The ends lost 6 bases at V and 4 bases at J; junction bases unmatched: 5. The germline gives CDR1 MNHEY, CDR2 SVGAGI. CDR3 in amino acids: CASRNRGGTEAFF. DNA for the CDR3: TGTGCCAGCAGAAACAGGGGAGGCACTGAAGCTTTCTTT.

The rearrangement joins TRBV5-6 to TRBJ2-3; D gene unclear. The CDR3 sequence is 17 residues long. V was pared by 5 bases and J by 2 bases, with 21 bases between. Germline V lookup: CDR1 SGHDT, CDR2 YYEEEE. The CDR3 here is CASSSLIRDTDTDTQYF. The CDR3 DNA sequence: TGTGCCAGCAGTTCACTCATCCGAGACACAGACACAGATACGCAGTATTTT.

This chain links TRBV7-2 with TRBJ2-1; TRBD2 matches at 11 bases. Germline trimming cut 5 bases from V and 7 bases from J; bases unmatched to any gene: 7. CDR3 size: 15 residues. CDR1 is SGHTA, CDR2 FQGNSA, per germline. CDR3 sequence (DNA): TGTGCCAGCAGCGCTCGACTAGCGGGGAAGAATGAGCAGTTCTTC. Translation gives CASSARLAGKNEQFF.